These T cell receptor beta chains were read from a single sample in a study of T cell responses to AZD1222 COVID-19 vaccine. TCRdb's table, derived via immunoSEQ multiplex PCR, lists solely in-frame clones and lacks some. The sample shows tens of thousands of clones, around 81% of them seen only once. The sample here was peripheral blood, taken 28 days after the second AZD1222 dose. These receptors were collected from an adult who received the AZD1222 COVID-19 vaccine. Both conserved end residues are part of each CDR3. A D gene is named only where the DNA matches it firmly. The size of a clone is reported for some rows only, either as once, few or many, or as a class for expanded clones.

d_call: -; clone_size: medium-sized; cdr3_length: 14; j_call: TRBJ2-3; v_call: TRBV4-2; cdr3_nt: TGTGCCAGCAGCCAGGACACAGGGCCCGGTACGCAGTATTTT; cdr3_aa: CASSQDTGPGTQYF
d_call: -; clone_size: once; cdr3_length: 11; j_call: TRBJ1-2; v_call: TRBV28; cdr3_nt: TGTGCCAGCAGTTTATGGGATGGCTACACCTTC; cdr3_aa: CASSLWDGYTF
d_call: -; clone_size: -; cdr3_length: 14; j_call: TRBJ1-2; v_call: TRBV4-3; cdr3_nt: TGCGCCAGCAGCCAAGAAGGTGGTTTGAGCGGCTACACCTTC; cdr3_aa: CASSQEGGLSGYTF
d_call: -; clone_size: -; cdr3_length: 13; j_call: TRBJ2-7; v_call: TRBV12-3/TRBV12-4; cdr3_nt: TGTGCCAGCAGTTTAGGCGGAACGTACGAGCAGTACTTC; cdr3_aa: CASSLGGTYEQYF
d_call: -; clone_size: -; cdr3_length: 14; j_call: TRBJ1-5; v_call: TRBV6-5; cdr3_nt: TGTGCCACCAGCTTAGGCGGGGGCAATCAGCCCCAGCATTTT; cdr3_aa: CATSLGGGNQPQHF
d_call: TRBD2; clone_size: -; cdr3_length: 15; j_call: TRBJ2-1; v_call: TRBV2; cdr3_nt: TGTGCCAGCAGTGAACTAGCGGGGGCTCTTGGTGAGCAGTTCTTC; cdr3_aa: CASSELAGALGEQFF
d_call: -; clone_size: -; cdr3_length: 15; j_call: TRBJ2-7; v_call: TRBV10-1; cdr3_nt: TGCGCCAGCAGTGAGGCCAGGGGGGGATTCTACGAGCAGTACTTC; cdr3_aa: CASSEARGGFYEQYF
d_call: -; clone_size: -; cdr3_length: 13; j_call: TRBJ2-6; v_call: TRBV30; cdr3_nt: TGTGCCTGGAGTGTAACTGGGGCCAACGTCCTGACTTTC; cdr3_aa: CAWSVTGANVLTF
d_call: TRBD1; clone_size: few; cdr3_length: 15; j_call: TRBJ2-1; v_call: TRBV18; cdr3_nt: TGTGCCAGCTCACCGGGGACAGATCCTTACAAAGAGCAGTTCTTC; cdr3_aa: CASSPGTDPYKEQFF
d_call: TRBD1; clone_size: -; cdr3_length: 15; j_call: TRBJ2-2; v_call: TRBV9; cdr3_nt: TGTGCCAGCAGCCCTCTACGGACAGGCACCGGGGAGCTGTTTTTT; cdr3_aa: CASSPLRTGTGELFF
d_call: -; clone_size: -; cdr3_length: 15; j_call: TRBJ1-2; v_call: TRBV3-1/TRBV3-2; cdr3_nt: TGTGCCAGCAGCCAAGATCTCGGGACTGGCTATGGCTACACCTTC; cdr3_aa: CASSQDLGTGYGYTF
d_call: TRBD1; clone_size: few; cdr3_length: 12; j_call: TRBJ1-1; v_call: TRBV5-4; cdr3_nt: TGTGCCAGCAGTCCCAGGGGGACTGAAGCTTTCTTT; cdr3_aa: CASSPRGTEAFF
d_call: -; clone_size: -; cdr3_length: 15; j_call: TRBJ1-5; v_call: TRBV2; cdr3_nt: TGTGCCAGCAGTGAAGAGCTCCCACTCTATCAGCCCCAGCATTTT; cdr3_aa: CASSEELPLYQPQHF
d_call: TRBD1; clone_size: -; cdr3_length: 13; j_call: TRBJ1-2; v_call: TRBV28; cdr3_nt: TGTGCCAGCAGGACAGGGGGAGACTATGGCTACACCTTC; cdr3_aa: CASRTGGDYGYTF
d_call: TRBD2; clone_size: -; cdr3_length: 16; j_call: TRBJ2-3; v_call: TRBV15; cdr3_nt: TGTGCCACCAGCAGACTGGCAGCGGGACTCACAGATACGCAGTATTTT; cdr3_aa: CATSRLAAGLTDTQYF
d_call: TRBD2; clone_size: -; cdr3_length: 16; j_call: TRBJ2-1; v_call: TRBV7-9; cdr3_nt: TGTGCCAGCAGCTTATCGACTAGCGGGAGAATCTATGAGCAGTTCTTC; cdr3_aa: CASSLSTSGRIYEQFF
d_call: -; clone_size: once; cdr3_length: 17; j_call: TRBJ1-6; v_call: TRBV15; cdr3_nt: TGTGCCACCAGCAGAGAAGGGGCCGCTGACTATAATTCACCCCTCCACTTT; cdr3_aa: CATSREGAADYNSPLHF
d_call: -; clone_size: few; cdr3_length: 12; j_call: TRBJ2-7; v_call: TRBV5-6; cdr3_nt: TGTGCCAGCAGCTTGGATGCCAGCAAGCAGTACTTC; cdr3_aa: CASSLDASKQYF
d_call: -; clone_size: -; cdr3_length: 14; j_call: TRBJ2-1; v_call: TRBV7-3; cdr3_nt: TGTGCCAGCAGATCCACGGGGTCCTACAATGAGCAGTTCTTC; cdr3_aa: CASRSTGSYNEQFF
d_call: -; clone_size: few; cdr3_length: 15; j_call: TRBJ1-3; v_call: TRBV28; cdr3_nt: TGTGCCAGCAGCTCTCCCGGAAGCTCTGGAAACACCATATATTTT; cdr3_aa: CASSSPGSSGNTIYF
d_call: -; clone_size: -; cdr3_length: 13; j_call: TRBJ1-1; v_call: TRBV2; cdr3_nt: TGTGCCAGCAGTGAGGAGGGGAACACTGAAGCTTTCTTT; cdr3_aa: CASSEEGNTEAFF
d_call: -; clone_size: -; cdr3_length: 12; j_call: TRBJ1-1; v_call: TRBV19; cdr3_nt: TGTGCCAGTAGTATGAGGGGAACTGAAGCTTTCTTT; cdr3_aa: CASSMRGTEAFF
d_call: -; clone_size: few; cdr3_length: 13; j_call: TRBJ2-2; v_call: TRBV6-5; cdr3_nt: TGTGCCAGCAACAGGGATTCGGCCGGGGAGCTGTTTTTT; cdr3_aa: CASNRDSAGELFF
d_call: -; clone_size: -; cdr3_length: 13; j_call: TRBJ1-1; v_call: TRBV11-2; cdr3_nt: TGTGCCAGCAGGGCAGGGAAGAACACTGAAGCTTTCTTT; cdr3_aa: CASRAGKNTEAFF
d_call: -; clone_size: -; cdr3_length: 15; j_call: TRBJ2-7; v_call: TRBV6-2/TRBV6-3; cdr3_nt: TGTGCCAGCAGTTTGACTCGTCGAGGGTCCTACGAGCAGTACTTC; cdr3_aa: CASSLTRRGSYEQYF
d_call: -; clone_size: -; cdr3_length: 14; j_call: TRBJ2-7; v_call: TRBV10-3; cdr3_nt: TGTGCCATCAGTGAGTCGGCCCTCCGATTTGTGCAGTACTTC; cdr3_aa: CAISESALRFVQYF
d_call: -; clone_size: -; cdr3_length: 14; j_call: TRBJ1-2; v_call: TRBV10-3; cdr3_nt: TGTGCCATCAGGCGGACGGGGTCCGAATATGGCTACACCTTC; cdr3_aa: CAIRRTGSEYGYTF
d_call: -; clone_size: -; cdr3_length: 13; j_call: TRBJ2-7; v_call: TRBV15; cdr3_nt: TGTGCCACCAGCAGAGAGGTCTCTCGAGAGCAGTACTTC; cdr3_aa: CATSREVSREQYF
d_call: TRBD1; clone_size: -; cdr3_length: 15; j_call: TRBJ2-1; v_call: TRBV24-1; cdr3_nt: TGTGCCACCAGTGATGGGGGGACAGGGATCAATGAGCAGTTCTTC; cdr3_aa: CATSDGGTGINEQFF
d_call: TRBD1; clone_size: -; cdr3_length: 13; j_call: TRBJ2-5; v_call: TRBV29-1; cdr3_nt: TGCAGCGTTGAACAGGGGGCGGAGGAGACCCAGTACTTC; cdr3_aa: CSVEQGAEETQYF
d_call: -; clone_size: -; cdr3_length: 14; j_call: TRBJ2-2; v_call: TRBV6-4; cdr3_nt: TGTGCCAGCAGTGACTCCGACGGTACCGGGGAGCTGTTTTTT; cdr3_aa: CASSDSDGTGELFF
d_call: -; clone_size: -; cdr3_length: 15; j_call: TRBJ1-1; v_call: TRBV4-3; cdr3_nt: TGCGCCAGCAGCCAAGAGGGTGGGGCGAACACTGAAGCTTTCTTT; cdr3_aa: CASSQEGGANTEAFF
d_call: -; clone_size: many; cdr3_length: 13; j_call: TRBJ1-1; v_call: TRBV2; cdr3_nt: TGTGCCTGTACTGAGATTTTAATCACTGAAGCTTTCTTT; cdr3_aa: CACTEILITEAFF
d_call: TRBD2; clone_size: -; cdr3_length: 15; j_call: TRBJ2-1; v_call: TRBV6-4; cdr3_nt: TGTGCCAGCAGTGTGGATAGCGGGAGATCGAATGAGCAGTTCTTC; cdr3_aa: CASSVDSGRSNEQFF
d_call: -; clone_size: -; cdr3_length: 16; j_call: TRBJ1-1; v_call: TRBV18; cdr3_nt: TGTGCCAGCTCACCACCACAGTTCCCCTTGAACACTGAAGCTTTCTTT; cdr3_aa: CASSPPQFPLNTEAFF
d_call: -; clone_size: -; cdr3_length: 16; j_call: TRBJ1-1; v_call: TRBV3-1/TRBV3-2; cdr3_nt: TGTGCCAGCAGCCAAGATGGGGGGCAGTTGAACACTGAAGCTTTCTTT; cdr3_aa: CASSQDGGQLNTEAFF
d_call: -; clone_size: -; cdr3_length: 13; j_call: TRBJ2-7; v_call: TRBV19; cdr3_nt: TGTGCCAGTAGTAAAGGACAGACCTACGAGCAGTACTTC; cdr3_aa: CASSKGQTYEQYF
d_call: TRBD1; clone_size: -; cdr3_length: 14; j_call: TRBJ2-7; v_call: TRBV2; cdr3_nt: TGTGCCAGCATTCACGGGACAGCCATCTACGAGCAGTACTTC; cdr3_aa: CASIHGTAIYEQYF
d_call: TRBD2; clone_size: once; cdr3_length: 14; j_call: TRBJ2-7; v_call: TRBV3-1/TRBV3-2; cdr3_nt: TGTGCCAGCAGACCTACCGGGACTAGCTCCGAGCAGTACTTC; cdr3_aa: CASRPTGTSSEQYF
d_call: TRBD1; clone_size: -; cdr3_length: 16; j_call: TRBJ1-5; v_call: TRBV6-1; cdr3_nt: TGTGCCAGCAGTGCGACAGGGGGCGGCTTGTATCAGCCCCAGCATTTT; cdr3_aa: CASSATGGGLYQPQHF
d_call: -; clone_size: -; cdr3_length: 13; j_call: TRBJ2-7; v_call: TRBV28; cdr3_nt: TGTGCCACCTACGGGGGTAGCTCCTACGAGCAGTACTTC; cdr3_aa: CATYGGSSYEQYF